This T cell receptor (beta chain) comes out of a study of molecular identifiers for immune sequencing clone quantification. Germline V gene data show CDR1 as MNHEY and CDR2 as SVGAGI. From its first to its last residue, the CDR3 has 18 amino acids. Note on this clonotype: This may be a read error, as it is one base from a much larger clone. No DNA is shown, since the ends of the CDR3 on it are uncertain; the CDR3 is the one TCRdb lists.

TCRdb processed the PCR reads anew with MiXCR; each CDR3 protein has one entry. This table holds approximately 550,000 distinct CDR3 sequences, about a quarter found once. The sequence derives from a human donor in good health. Some libraries in this study had Jurkat cell RNA spiked in. What was sequenced was naive CD8+ T cells from blood, with Jurkat cell RNA spiked in. Subset here: FACS-sorted CD8+CD4-CCR7+CD45RA+ naive T cells. This chain joins TRBV6-5 and TRBJ2-5; TRBD1, as called in the table, went unchecked against the DNA. CDR3 residues: CASSYSVAGGIDEETQCF.